These 17 T cell receptor beta chains were all obtained from the same sample, sequenced in a study of blood T cell repertoires in COVID-19. Sequencing was performed with immunoSEQ multiplex PCR; in TCRdb, only in-frame clones are kept and a portion is missing. The table has 290,000 or so clones, approximately 86% seen once. The sample consisted of peripheral blood. The receptors were sampled from a man in his sixties or seventies with acute or convalescent COVID-19.

The chain couples TRBV25-1 to TRBJ2-7; TRBD2 aligns across 9 bases. The CDR3 consists of 15 residues. J lost 3 bases, V lost 3 bases, and 6 bases had no gene match. Germline V gene sequence: CDR1 MGHDK, CDR2 SYGVNS. CDR3 in amino acids: CASSDLAGIDYEQYF. CDR3 nucleotides: TGTGCCAGCAGTGACCTAGCGGGAATTGACTACGAGCAGTACTTC.

This chain joins TRBV18 and TRBJ1-5, with D perhaps matching TRBD1 (5 bases). Germline CDR1 reads KGHSH; CDR2 reads LQKENI. V lost 2 bases and J lost 0, with 11 bases in between. This CDR3 has 16 amino acids. The CDR3 is CASSPGAGNSNQPQHF. The DNA for the CDR3 is TGTGCCAGCTCACCAGGGGCAGGGAATAGCAATCAGCCCCAGCATTTT.

Concerning this clone itself: Other DNA variants within this sample encode the same CDR3. CDR3 residues: CAISGTNSNQPQHF. As DNA, the CDR3 is TGTGCCATCTCCGGGACAAACAGCAATCAGCCCCAGCATTTT. V gene TRBV10-3 combines with J gene TRBJ1-5; D might be TRBD1 (6 bases). The length of the CDR3 is 14 residues. Trimming pared 8 bases from V and 1 base from J, leaving 12 bases between. CDR1 and CDR2 from the germline V gene are ENHRY and SYGVKD.

CDR3 amino acids: CASSFLNTGELFF. The CDR3 DNA reads as TGTGCCAGCAGTTTCCTAAATACCGGGGAGCTGTTTTTT. The chain carries TRBV27 and TRBJ2-2; unclear D gene. Germline V gene sequence: CDR1 MNHEY, CDR2 SMNVEV (reference sequence). The germline V and J ends were trimmed by 3 bases and 5 bases, with 7 bases remaining between them. The CDR3 runs to 13 residues.

V is TRBV7-9 and J is TRBJ1-4, with unresolved D. Germline V CDR1 and CDR2: SEHNR, FQNEAQ (reference sequence). The CDR3 is 16 residues long. Between the trimmed V and J ends, which lost 3 bases and 0 bases, there was a span of 11 bases. The CDR3, as DNA: TGTGCCAGCAGCTTCGCTGACGGGGCAACTAATGAAAAACTGTTTTTT. It yields the protein CASSFADGATNEKLFF.

The V call is TRBV10-3, the J call TRBJ1-6; 10 bases align to TRBD1. Germline assignment: CDR1 ENHRY and CDR2 SYGVKD. Trimming removed 3 bases from V and 7 bases from J; junction bases left unmatched: 9. The CDR3 runs 17 residues. The CDR3 bases are TGTGCCATCAGTGAAACCCCGGGACAGGGGAGAAATTCACCCCTCCACTTT. Translation gives CAISETPGQGRNSPLHF.

The CDR3 is CASSWDSILYTF. The CDR3 coding sequence is TGCGCCAGCAGCTGGGACTCTATTCTCTACACCTTC. The rearrangement uses TRBV5-1 and TRBJ1-2; weak D call: TRBD1 (5 bases). Trimming cost V 3 bases and J 10 bases, with 13 bases left between them. The CDR3 is 12 amino acids. Germline loops: CDR1 SGHRS, CDR2 YFSETQ. Together with reference TRBV5-1 and TRBJ1-2, the CDR3 gives the full variable domain: KAGVTQTPRYLIKTRGQQVTLSCSPISGHRSVSWYQQTPGQGLQFLFEYFSETQRNKGNFPGRFSGRQFSNSRSEMNVSTLELGDSALYLCASSWDSILYTFGSGTRLTVV.

The V and J genes are TRBV19 and TRBJ2-7; 10 nucleotides line up with TRBD1. This CDR3 has 15 residues. Unmatched junction bases numbered 2, after V lost 1 base and J lost 2 bases. CDR1 LNHDA and CDR2 SQIVND come from the germline V gene (reference sequence). As DNA, the CDR3 is TGTGCCAGTAGTATAGGGACAGGGGGGACCTACGAGCAGTACTTC. Translation: CASSIGTGGTYEQYF. The full variable domain, rest sourced from reference TRBV19 and TRBJ2-7, is DGGITQSPKYLFRKEGQNVTLSCEQNLNHDAMYWYRQDPGQGLRLIYYSQIVNDFQKGDIAEGYSVSREKKESFPLTVTSAQKNPTAFYLCASSIGTGGTYEQYFGPGTRLTVT.

This chain's CDR3 is CASSLSGGIDTKQYF. DNA of the CDR3: TGCGCCAGCAGCTTGTCTGGGGGGATCGATACCAAGCAGTACTTC. J is TRBJ2-7 and V is TRBV5-1; maybe TRBD2 (6 bases). Germline loops: CDR1 SGHRS, CDR2 YFSETQ. V was trimmed by 1 base and J by 8 bases, leaving 19 bases between them. This CDR3 is 15 amino acids long. Full variable domain (outside the CDR3, taken from reference TRBV5-1 and TRBJ2-7): KAGVTQTPRYLIKTRGQQVTLSCSPISGHRSVSWYQQTPGQGLQFLFEYFSETQRNKGNFPGRFSGRQFSNSRSEMNVSTLELGDSALYLCASSLSGGIDTKQYFGPGTRLTVT.

The V and J genes are TRBV4-1 and TRBJ2-1; D is unresolved. V lost 4 bases and J lost 0, with 10 bases in between. Germline V gives CDR1 MGHRA, CDR2 YSYEKL. The CDR3 loop spans 15 amino acids. The CDR3 DNA reads TGCGCCAGCAGCCCCCAATGGAGCTCCTACAATGAGCAGTTCTTC. Translation: CASSPQWSSYNEQFF.

CDR3 loop: CASNKQGAHGYTF. DNA of the CDR3: TGTGCCAGCAACAAACAGGGCGCGCATGGCTACACCTTC. The gene calls are TRBV3-1 (or the pseudogene TRBV3-2) and TRBJ1-2, with D possibly matching TRBD1 (6 bases). CDR3 size: 13 residues. V lost 7 bases to trimming and J lost 6 bases, with 15 bases between them. Germline V gene data show CDR1 as LGHDT and CDR2 as YNNKEL (reference sequence).

The chain joins TRBV15 to TRBJ2-1; TRBD2 agrees at 10 bases. Unmatched junction bases numbered 5, after V lost 1 base and J lost 2 bases. Germline V gene lookup returns CDR1 LNHNV and CDR2 YYDKDF (reference sequence). This CDR3 comprises 17 residues. The CDR3 region is CATSRATSGAPYNEQFF. CDR3 coding DNA: TGTGCCACCAGCAGAGCAACTAGCGGGGCACCCTACAATGAGCAGTTCTTC.

The chain employs TRBV10-3 and TRBJ1-5; no definite D call. The CDR3 sequence is 13 residues long. V shed 0 bases and J shed 7 bases, with 7 bases lying between them. Germline V CDR1 and CDR2: ENHRY, SYGVKD. CDR3 DNA sequence: TGTGCCATCAGTGAGTCTCCGGGGCAGCCCCAGCATTTT. Its translation: CAISESPGQPQHF.

This clone has just one count. The rearrangement links TRBV28 to TRBJ1-6; 7 nucleotides agree with TRBD1. CDR1 and CDR2 from the germline V gene are MDHEN and SYDVKM. The CDR3 is 13 residues long. V shed 6 bases and J 10 bases; nucleotides not matched to a gene: 6. The DNA for the CDR3 is TGTGCCAGCAGGGCGGGACAGATCTCACCCCTCCACTTT. Translating it yields CASRAGQISPLHF.

The V and J genes are TRBV3-1 (or the pseudogene TRBV3-2) and TRBJ2-1; possibly TRBD2 for D (7 bases). CDR3 size: 16 residues. The ends were cut back, 4 bases at V and 0 bases at J, with 13 bases in the middle. Germline CDR1 reads LGHDT; CDR2 reads YNNKEL (reference sequence). The CDR3 DNA is TGTGCCAGCAGCCGGGGAGGGGGTGCCTCCTACAATGAGCAGTTCTTC. Residues: CASSRGGGASYNEQFF.

V is TRBV6-5 and J is TRBJ2-7; 11 bases agree with TRBD2. The length of the CDR3 is 14 residues. Looked up from germline, CDR1 is MNHEY and CDR2 is SVGAGI. V trimming: 6 bases; J trimming: 1 base; junction bases outside the gene matches: 2. The CDR3 DNA sequence: TGTGCCAGCAGGATAGCGGGAGGGTCCTACGAGCAGTACTTC. Translation gives CASRIAGGSYEQYF.

The gene calls are TRBV10-3 and TRBJ2-5; 9 bases agree with TRBD1. V trimming: 4 bases; J trimming: 5 bases; junction bases outside the gene matches: 8. This CDR3 spans 15 amino acids. The germline CDR1 and CDR2 sequences are ENHRY and SYGVKD. Here the CDR3 DNA reads TGTGCCATCAGTGGACGGACAGGGGTAGCGGAGACCCAGTACTTC. Translation: CAISGRTGVAETQYF.